Below are 2 T cell receptor beta chains sequenced from a single sample in a study of shared clonotypes between healthy human individuals. Positive CCR7 selection of CD45RO-negative cells yielded the naive CD8 cells, and terminally differentiated effector memory CD45RA+ cells were excluded. Method: immunoSEQ multiplex PCR; TCRdb's copy keeps in-frame clones and lacks some. The sample lists around 2,000,000 clones, 85% to 95% occurring once. The sample was naive CD8+ T cells sorted from blood. These receptors came from a man aged 18 to 29 in good health.

V usage is TRBV7-9 and J usage is TRBJ2-7, with TRBD1 identical over 7 bases. The junction had 4 bases not matched to a gene; V was cut back by 5 bases and J by 0 bases. This CDR3 contains 14 residues. From germline, CDR1 is SEHNR and CDR2 FQNEAQ (reference sequence). DNA of the CDR3: TGTGCCAGCAGCACGACAGGGAACTCCTACGAGCAGTACTTC. Its protein product is CASSTTGNSYEQYF.

The chain links TRBV2 to TRBJ1-3; D gene unclear. This CDR3 region has 15 residues. Germline-derived CDR1 and CDR2 are SNHLY and FYNNEI. The V end was cut by 7 bases, the J end by 0 bases, with 13 bases between. DNA for the CDR3: TGTGCCAGCATACACGACACTAGCTCTGGAAACACCATATATTTT. It yields the protein CASIHDTSSGNTIYF.